This TCR beta chain was captured in a study of blood T cell repertoires in COVID-19. In the study overall: COVID-19 samples from acute and convalescent phases originated in the United States, Italy and Spain. In each case, the material was cDNA or gDNA derived from T cells, B-cell-depleted T cells, or PBMCs.

In the authors' workflow: For nucleated cells, counts were estimated from reference gene primer amplification. Generated by immunoSEQ multiplex PCR, the TCRdb table keeps only in-frame clones and is missing some. The V and J calls and clone size are taken from that table; D and trimming were inferred from the DNA. The table shows around 64,000 clones, with 86% occurring only once. V was pared by 5 bases and J by 3 bases, with 11 bases between. Germline-derived CDR1 and CDR2 are SGHRS and YFSETQ. The CDR3 is 14 residues long. The sequence derives from a man aged 25 to 40 with acute or convalescent COVID-19. The sequenced sample was peripheral blood. The J gene is TRBJ2-2, the V gene TRBV5-1; unclear D gene. The CDR3, as DNA: TGCGCCAGCAGATATACCGGTGACACCGGGGAGCTGTTTTTT. Its translation: CASRYTGDTGELFF.